The rows below give T cell receptor beta chains drawn from one sample of a study of T cell responses to AZD1222 COVID-19 vaccine. Only in-frame clones appear in the TCRdb table, and some are missing; sequencing was by immunoSEQ multiplex PCR. The data show 140,000 to 150,000 clones, approximately 93% seen once. The input for sequencing was peripheral blood, taken on day 0 of AZD1222 vaccination. The receptors here all came from an adult in good health. The CDR3 runs from the conserved cysteine through the conserved F or W.

V gene: TRBV24-1; J gene: TRBJ2-7; CDR3 protein: CATSDLRTGGEQYF
V gene: TRBV5-1; J gene: TRBJ2-1; CDR3 protein: CASSLDGSPYNEQFF
V gene: TRBV30; J gene: TRBJ1-5; CDR3 protein: CAWSVLGSNQPQHF
V gene: TRBV3-1/TRBV3-2; J gene: TRBJ1-2; CDR3 protein: CASSSGQLYGYTF
V gene: TRBV5-1; J gene: TRBJ2-7; CDR3 protein: CASSLDPGGENEQYF
V gene: TRBV12-3/TRBV12-4; J gene: TRBJ1-1; CDR3 protein: CASRGLGGTEAFF
V gene: TRBV12-5; J gene: TRBJ2-1; CDR3 protein: CASGLVGTALNEQFF
V gene: TRBV5-4; J gene: TRBJ2-5; CDR3 protein: CASSLVGVAGETQYF
V gene: TRBV6-2/TRBV6-3; J gene: TRBJ1-1; CDR3 protein: CASSYLRGTGMNTEAFF
V gene: TRBV19; J gene: TRBJ1-4; CDR3 protein: CASSRLKNEKLFF
V gene: TRBV7-9; J gene: TRBJ1-4; CDR3 protein: CASSPIMRNRLDNEKLFF
V gene: TRBV5-1; J gene: TRBJ2-1; CDR3 protein: CASSLAGVLVYNEQFF
V gene: TRBV19; J gene: TRBJ2-5; CDR3 protein: CASSGRNQETQYF
V gene: TRBV7-9; J gene: TRBJ1-4; CDR3 protein: CASSLTRQGSGKLFF
V gene: TRBV28; J gene: TRBJ2-1; CDR3 protein: CAAGQDEQFF
V gene: TRBV3-1/TRBV3-2; J gene: TRBJ2-7; CDR3 protein: CASSQDYREGEQYF
V gene: TRBV19; J gene: TRBJ2-3; CDR3 protein: CASSIGATDTQYF
V gene: TRBV6-6; J gene: TRBJ1-3; CDR3 protein: CASSYSPGRGNTIYF
V gene: TRBV27; J gene: TRBJ1-2; CDR3 protein: CASSNRLYGYTF
V gene: TRBV5-1; J gene: TRBJ2-1; CDR3 protein: CASRGGSGTREQFF
V gene: TRBV24-1; J gene: TRBJ1-5; CDR3 protein: CATSGAQARGGNQPQHF
V gene: TRBV7-2; J gene: TRBJ1-1; CDR3 protein: CASSPYTQGLNTEAFF
V gene: TRBV4-1; J gene: TRBJ1-6; CDR3 protein: CASSQGQRDSPLHF
V gene: TRBV10-3; J gene: TRBJ1-1; CDR3 protein: CAISEIAGDTEAFF
V gene: TRBV24-1; J gene: TRBJ2-5; CDR3 protein: CATSDFRGTQYF
V gene: TRBV19; J gene: TRBJ2-2; CDR3 protein: CASSLGLGTSGLATGELFF
V gene: TRBV30; J gene: TRBJ2-1; CDR3 protein: CAWEGGNEQFF
V gene: TRBV6-5; J gene: TRBJ1-1; CDR3 protein: CASSPPRGMNTEAFF
V gene: TRBV7-2; J gene: TRBJ2-1; CDR3 protein: CASSLSTSGPYNEQFF
V gene: TRBV6-2/TRBV6-3; J gene: TRBJ1-2; CDR3 protein: CASSLGQLGYGYTF
V gene: TRBV5-1; J gene: TRBJ2-7; CDR3 protein: CASSLGQGDYEQYF
V gene: TRBV10-1; J gene: TRBJ2-1; CDR3 protein: CASSSMTLTEQFF
V gene: TRBV10-1; J gene: TRBJ2-1; CDR3 protein: CASSSLAGEINEQFF
V gene: TRBV20-1; J gene: TRBJ1-5; CDR3 protein: CSASRGFTQPQHF
V gene: TRBV19; J gene: TRBJ1-5; CDR3 protein: CASRADRGHQPQHF
V gene: TRBV28; J gene: TRBJ1-5; CDR3 protein: CASSYSNQPQHF
V gene: TRBV3-1/TRBV3-2; J gene: TRBJ1-2; CDR3 protein: CASSQAPGSTNYGYTF
V gene: TRBV30; J gene: TRBJ2-3; CDR3 protein: CAWSRSTDTQYF
V gene: TRBV7-8; J gene: TRBJ1-1; CDR3 protein: CASRRNSLATEAFF
V gene: TRBV30; J gene: TRBJ2-1; CDR3 protein: CAWSQLAGVRDEQFF
V gene: TRBV27; J gene: TRBJ1-2; CDR3 protein: CASSPTTNYGYTF
V gene: TRBV7-8; J gene: TRBJ1-6; CDR3 protein: CASRSRGAYNSPLHF
V gene: TRBV7-9; J gene: TRBJ2-3; CDR3 protein: CASSLGGRSTDTQYF
V gene: TRBV28; J gene: TRBJ1-5; CDR3 protein: CASSLLSRYSNQPQHF
V gene: TRBV5-1; J gene: TRBJ2-7; CDR3 protein: CASSGAGTDYEQYF
V gene: TRBV7-9; J gene: TRBJ1-2; CDR3 protein: CASSLQVYGYTF
V gene: TRBV30; J gene: TRBJ2-3; CDR3 protein: CAWSVTGTRTDTQYF
V gene: TRBV3-1/TRBV3-2; J gene: TRBJ2-5; CDR3 protein: CASSQGDRLQETQYF
V gene: TRBV11-2; J gene: TRBJ2-7; CDR3 protein: CASSFLQSKGANEQYF
V gene: TRBV6-5; J gene: TRBJ1-5; CDR3 protein: CASSYLGQPQHF
V gene: TRBV19; J gene: TRBJ2-5; CDR3 protein: CASSPSLTGGQETQYF